The 22 T cell receptor beta chains below come from one sample, sequenced in a study of healthy donors' naive CD4 and CD8 T cells. Each TCR library used roughly 490 ng of total RNA and a linear amplification protocol. TCRdb reanalysed the reads using MiXCR and keeps one entry per CDR3 protein. The sample lists 180,000 or so distinct CDR3 sequences, about 70% occurring once. Sequencing was carried out using naive CD4+ and CD8+ T cells sorted from blood, pooled from several donors. The receptors were sampled from a pool of human donors in good health; the sample pools cells from several healthy donors.

This clonotype showed up just a few times. The V and J genes are TRBV15 and TRBJ2-7; D possibly corresponds to TRBD2 (6 bases). CDR3 length equals 11 residues. The ends were cut back, 8 bases at V and 4 bases at J, with 9 bases in the middle. Germline loops: CDR1 LNHNV, CDR2 YYDKDF (reference sequence). CDR3 sequence (DNA): TGTGCCACCTCGGAGGGGTACGAGCAGTACTTC. Translation: CATSEGYEQYF.

V gene TRBV21-1 combines with J gene TRBJ2-7. TRBV21-1 is an annotated pseudogene. CDR3 length: 12 amino acids. The CDR3 DNA reads as TGTGCCAGCAGCAAAGGGCAATACGAGCAGTACTTC. It yields the protein CASSKGQYEQYF.

The J gene is TRBJ2-1, the V gene TRBV2, with D unclear. This CDR3 region has 15 residues. Looked up from germline, CDR1 is SNHLY and CDR2 is FYNNEI. With 9 bases removed from V and 4 bases from J, the gap between germline ends came to 19 bases. Here the CDR3 DNA reads TGTGCCAGTATCCGTCTCCTCGTCCTGTACAATGAGCAGTTCTTC. Translation gives CASIRLLVLYNEQFF.

There are a few counts of this clonotype. The J gene is TRBJ2-1, the V gene TRBV29-1; D is uncertain. Germline V gene data show CDR1 as SQVTM and CDR2 as ANQGSEA. Trimming pared 3 bases from V and 10 bases from J, leaving 4 bases between. The CDR3 contains 9 residues. In nucleotides, the CDR3 is TGCAGCGTTGAGGAAGAGCAGTTCTTC. Its translation is CSVEEEQFF.

The chain recombines TRBV5-1 with TRBJ2-1, with D perhaps assigned TRBD1 or TRBD2 (5 bases each). The CDR3 contains 15 residues. In germline, CDR1 is SGHRS, CDR2 YFSETQ. The V and J ends lost 0 bases and 5 bases respectively, with 12 bases between them. The CDR3 sequence is CASSLASGPDNEQFF. In DNA, the CDR3 is TGCGCCAGCAGCTTGGCCTCGGGACCCGACAATGAGCAGTTCTTC.

The chain has TRBV29-1 and TRBJ1-1, with D unresolved. The germline CDR1 and CDR2 sequences are SQVTM and ANQGSEA. V dropped 4 bases and J dropped 7 bases, with 10 bases sitting between them. The CDR3 is 11 residues long. This chain's CDR3 is CSVGRADEAFF. In DNA form, the CDR3 reads TGCAGCGTTGGGAGGGCGGATGAAGCTTTCTTT.

V is TRBV29-1 and J is TRBJ2-5, with D unclear. Germline CDR1 reads SQVTM; CDR2 reads ANQGSEA. The CDR3 runs 10 residues. Deletions cut 4 bases from V and 5 bases from J, with 5 bases between. CDR3 nucleotide sequence: TGCAGCGTTGGCCTGGAGACCCAGTACTTC. Its protein is CSVGLETQYF. The complete variable domain, with remaining parts taken from reference TRBV29-1 and TRBJ2-5, reads SAVISQKPSRDICQRGTSLTIQCQVDSQVTMMFWYRQQPGQSLTLIATANQGSEATYESGFVIDKFPISRPNLTFSTLTVSNMSPEDSSIYLCSVGLETQYFGPGTRLLVL.

This clonotype showed up just a few times. This rearrangement joins TRBV6-6 to TRBJ2-1; no reliable D call. The germline CDR1 and CDR2 sequences are MNHNY and SVGAGI (reference sequence). This CDR3 has 12 amino acids. Trimming stripped 2 bases from V and 3 bases from J, with 2 bases between. The DNA for the CDR3 is TGTGCCAGCAGTTACGACTACAATGAGCAGTTCTTC. This encodes CASSYDYNEQFF.

There are a few counts of this clonotype. This chain connects TRBV29-1 to TRBJ1-5; tentative D call: TRBD1 (6 bases). There are 13 residues in the CDR3. In germline, CDR1 is SQVTM, CDR2 ANQGSEA. V dropped 5 bases and J dropped 3 bases, with 11 bases sitting between them. CDR3: CSVFTGFNQPQHF. The CDR3 DNA follows: TGCAGCGTTTTCACAGGGTTCAATCAGCCCCAGCATTTT.

The chain is built from TRBV2 and TRBJ2-7; possibly TRBD1 for D (6 bases). V gave up 7 bases and J gave up 1 base, with 17 bases separating them. The CDR3 covers 15 residues. Germline V gives CDR1 SNHLY, CDR2 FYNNEI. CDR3 DNA sequence: TGTGCCAGCACTTGGGCAGGGGACATATCCTACGAGCAGTACTTC. Encoded protein: CASTWAGDISYEQYF.

The CDR3 spells CAWSSRDQLPLSYEQYF. The DNA of the CDR3 is TGTGCCTGGAGTTCCCGGGACCAACTACCCCTCTCCTACGAGCAGTACTTC. V and J are TRBV30 and TRBJ2-7, with D possibly called TRBD1 or TRBD2 (5 bases each). The CDR3 loop spans 17 amino acids. CDR1 is GTSNPN and CDR2 is SVGIG in the germline V gene (reference sequence). Trimming took off 2 bases at V and 0 bases at J, with 20 bases between the two ends.

This chain connects TRBV27 to TRBJ2-1; TRBD2 matches at 12 bases. J lost 4 bases, V lost 0 bases, and 7 bases had no gene match. The CDR3 has 18 amino acids. The germline V gene encodes CDR1 MNHEY and CDR2 SMNVEV (reference sequence). CDR3 sequence: CASSLSRTSGRPYNEQFF. Written as DNA, the CDR3 is TGTGCCAGCAGTTTATCGAGAACTAGCGGGAGGCCATACAATGAGCAGTTCTTC.

The chain is built from TRBV27 and TRBJ2-3; unclear D gene. The CDR3 length is 13 residues. Trimming removed 6 bases from V and 6 bases from J, with 13 bases in between. Germline CDR1 is MNHEY and CDR2 is SMNVEV (reference sequence). The DNA for the CDR3 is TGTGCCAGCAGCCCCGGTGGGGATGATACGCAGTATTTT. This codes for CASSPGGDDTQYF.

This clonotype turned up a few times. This chain uses TRBV19 with TRBJ1-1; D not certain. The CDR3 sequence is 15 residues long. The V gene lost 2 bases and the J gene lost 0 bases, with 10 bases spanning the gap. Germline CDR1 LNHDA, CDR2 SQIVND (reference sequence). CDR3 DNA: TGTGCCAGTAGTATAACGGAGAGATTGAACACTGAAGCTTTCTTT. Encoded protein: CASSITERLNTEAFF.

V usage is TRBV6-2 or TRBV6-3 and J usage is TRBJ2-3, with unresolved D. Trimming left V 2 bases short and J 6 bases short, with 15 bases between. The CDR3 is 15 residues long. CDR1 is MNHEY, CDR2 SVGEGT, per germline. The chain's CDR3 is CASSYIGPSDDTQYF. The CDR3 DNA reads TGTGCCAGCAGTTACATAGGTCCCAGCGACGATACGCAGTATTTT.

The chain recombines TRBV19 with TRBJ1-6; D perhaps matches TRBD1 (5 bases). The V end was cut by 9 bases, the J end by 0 bases, with 12 bases between. This CDR3 region has 15 residues. Germline V gives CDR1 LNHDA, CDR2 SQIVND (reference sequence). For the CDR3, the DNA is TGTGCCAGCCACAGGACGAGCTCCTATAATTCACCCCTCCACTTT. It specifies CASHRTSSYNSPLHF.

The chain uses TRBV27 and TRBJ2-1; no clear D. The CDR3 consists of 14 residues. Deletions cut 2 bases from V and 0 bases from J, with 5 bases between. The germline V gene has CDR1 MNHEY and CDR2 SMNVEV (reference sequence). The CDR3 nucleotides read TGTGCCAGCAGTTTAAAAGGCTCCTACAATGAGCAGTTCTTC. It specifies CASSLKGSYNEQFF.

The chain combines TRBV29-1 with TRBJ2-7, with TRBD1 matching 10 bases. V dropped 4 bases and J dropped 2; count of bases not matched to a gene: 2. Germline V lookup: CDR1 SQVTM, CDR2 ANQGSEA. This CDR3 has 13 amino acids. CDR3 DNA: TGCAGCGTTGGCGGGACAGGGGCCTACGAGCAGTACTTC. It yields the protein CSVGGTGAYEQYF.

The chain uses TRBV5-4 and TRBJ2-6, with D perhaps TRBD1 (5 bases). The V end was cut by 4 bases, the J end by 2 bases, with 10 bases between. This CDR3 contains 15 residues. The germline gives CDR1 SGHNT, CDR2 YYREEE (reference sequence). The CDR3 is CASSMTAAGANVLTF. The CDR3 region has the DNA TGTGCCAGCAGCATGACAGCCGCTGGGGCCAACGTCCTGACTTTC.

This clonotype was detected a few times. The chain joins TRBV6-5 to TRBJ2-7; D gene ambiguous. Germline CDR1 MNHEY, CDR2 SVGAGI. The CDR3 is made up of 15 amino acids. V lost 1 base, J lost 0 bases, and 10 bases lay in between. The CDR3, as DNA: TGTGCCAGCAGTTACTTTTTGACCCCCTCCTACGAGCAGTACTTC. Protein product: CASSYFLTPSYEQYF.

J is TRBJ2-1 and V is TRBV6-6; possibly TRBD1 or TRBD2 for D (5 bases each). V lost 7 bases, J lost 1 base, and 17 bases lay in between. The CDR3 spans 16 residues. Looked up from germline, CDR1 is MNHNY and CDR2 is SVGAGI (reference sequence). The CDR3 is CASNSLPGHSYNEQFF. The CDR3 nucleotides read TGTGCCAGCAATAGCTTACCGGGGCATTCCTACAATGAGCAGTTCTTC.

This clonotype was observed a single time. The J gene is TRBJ2-5, the V gene TRBV29-1, with 10 bases matching TRBD2. Germline trimming cut 3 bases from V and 5 bases from J; bases unmatched to any gene: 6. The CDR3 is 14 amino acids. The germline gives CDR1 SQVTM, CDR2 ANQGSEA. For the CDR3, the DNA is TGCAGCGTTGATAGGGCTAGCGGGAGTGAGACCCAGTACTTC. The encoded protein is CSVDRASGSETQYF.